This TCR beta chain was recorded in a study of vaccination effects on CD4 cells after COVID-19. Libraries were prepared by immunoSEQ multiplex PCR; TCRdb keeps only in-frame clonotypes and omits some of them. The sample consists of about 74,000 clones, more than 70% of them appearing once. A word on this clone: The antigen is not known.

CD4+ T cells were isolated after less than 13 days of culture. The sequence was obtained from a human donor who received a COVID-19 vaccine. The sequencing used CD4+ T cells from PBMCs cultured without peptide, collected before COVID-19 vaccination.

The CDR3 nucleotides read TGCGCCAGCAAGGGGACAGGAGATACGCAGTATTTT. It translates to CASKGTGDTQYF. The rearrangement uses TRBV5-1 and TRBJ2-3, with 8 bases fitting TRBD1. V lost 6 bases to trimming and J lost 5 bases; unmatched junction nucleotides: 2. The CDR3 totals 12 residues. Germline loops: CDR1 SGHRS, CDR2 YFSETQ.